What follows are 10 T cell receptor beta chains derived from one specimen sequenced in a study of vaccination effects on CD4 cells after COVID-19. Profiled with immunoSEQ multiplex PCR; TCRdb holds only in-frame clones, not every one. The sample consists of about 33,000 clones, roughly 82% of them appearing once. Pools of viral peptides were used by the ViraFEST assay to expand antigen-specific CD4+ T cells ahead of sequencing. The culture ran for approximately 9 days before CD4+ T cells were isolated. The vaccine given was either BNT162b2 or mRNA-1273, in two doses. No antigen has been assigned to these receptors. Source: CD4+ T cells from PBMCs cultured with HCoV-NL63 spike peptides, taken after COVID-19 vaccination. The receptors shown here come from a human donor who received a COVID-19 vaccine. Some clones in this sample may be carry-over from other donors' samples.

The chain has TRBV5-1 and TRBJ2-2; 7 nucleotides align to TRBD1. CDR1 and CDR2 (germline): SGHRS, YFSETQ. The J segment lost 5 bases and the V segment lost 1 base, leaving 5 bases of the junction unmatched. The CDR3 covers 15 residues. The CDR3 region has the DNA TGCGCCAGCAGCTTGTGGGACAGAGGAACCGGGGAGCTGTTTTTT. Encoded protein: CASSLWDRGTGELFF.

The chain has TRBV2 and TRBJ1-1; D is unclear. V lost 5 bases, J lost 1 base, and 8 bases lay in between. The CDR3 is 13 amino acids. Germline CDR1 SNHLY, CDR2 FYNNEI. The CDR3 protein is CASSLEKNTEAFF. DNA for the CDR3: TGTGCCAGCAGTCTCGAGAAGAACACTGAAGCTTTCTTT.

The rearrangement links TRBV30 to TRBJ1-5; D not certain. CDR3 size: 15 residues. The germline V gene encodes CDR1 GTSNPN and CDR2 SVGIG (reference sequence). The V and J ends lost 2 bases and 3 bases respectively, with 14 bases between them. DNA for the CDR3: TGTGCCTGGAGTAAACGAGGGCCCCTCAATCAGCCCCAGCATTTT. It codes for CAWSKRGPLNQPQHF.

The chain uses TRBV6-5 and TRBJ2-3; D assignment may be TRBD1 or TRBD2 (5 bases each). From germline, CDR1 is MNHEY and CDR2 SVGAGI. The CDR3 totals 14 residues. Trimming removed 2 bases at V and 0 bases at J, with 6 bases between. The CDR3 coding sequence is TGTGCCAGCAGTTACCGGGACAGCACAGATACGCAGTATTTT. Its protein is CASSYRDSTDTQYF.

This chain connects TRBV9 to TRBJ1-2; 9 nucleotides align to TRBD1. The CDR3 has 16 amino acids. V gave up 4 bases and J gave up 5 bases; unmatched junction bases: 12. Germline CDR1 reads SGDLS; CDR2 reads YYNGEE. The CDR3, as DNA: TGTGCCAGCAGCTCACAAGTTGGAGGACAGGGGTATGGCTACACCTTC. Encoded protein: CASSSQVGGQGYGYTF.

This clone was picked up one time. V is TRBV4-1 and J is TRBJ2-5, with D perhaps matching TRBD1 or TRBD2 (5 bases each). This CDR3 has 15 amino acids. Germline CDR1 reads MGHRA; CDR2 reads YSYEKL. The V gene lost 5 bases and the J gene lost 5 bases, with 18 bases spanning the gap. The CDR3 is CASSSRGERSETQYF. CDR3 in DNA: TGCGCCAGCAGCTCCCGGGGCGAGCGTTCGGAGACCCAGTACTTC.

DNA of the CDR3: TGTGCCAGCAGACGGACAGGGTTGGGTGATGAAGCTTTCTTT. Translated, it gives CASRRTGLGDEAFF. V gene TRBV5-5 combines with J gene TRBJ1-1; 8 bases line up with TRBD1. CDR3 length equals 14 residues. Germline trimming cut 5 bases from V and 7 bases from J; bases unmatched to any gene: 10. Germline V gene data show CDR1 as SGHKS and CDR2 as YYEKEE (reference sequence).

The chain uses TRBV11-2 and TRBJ2-7; 7 positions agree with TRBD1. CDR3 length: 14 residues. The junction had 5 bases not matched to a gene; V was cut back by 4 bases and J by 2 bases. Germline CDR1 is SGHAT and CDR2 is FQNNGV. The CDR3, as DNA: TGTGCCAGCAGCTCCTGGACAGGAGCCTACGAGCAGTACGTC. Encoded protein: CASSSWTGAYEQYV.

The chain recombines TRBV6-5 with TRBJ1-2, with D possibly being TRBD1 (5 bases). This CDR3 spans 14 amino acids. The V gene's germline CDR1 is MNHEY and CDR2 SVGAGI. The germline V and J ends were trimmed by 8 bases and 0 bases, with 13 bases remaining between them. This CDR3 reads CASGTNPSNYGYTF. Written as DNA, the CDR3 is TGTGCCAGCGGGACGAATCCTTCTAACTATGGCTACACCTTC.

This clone has more than one count but fewer than ten. The rearrangement uses TRBV19 and TRBJ1-2; D may be TRBD1 (5 bases). Trimming removed 3 bases at V and 8 bases at J, with 16 bases between. Germline V gene data show CDR1 as LNHDA and CDR2 as SQIVND (reference sequence). The CDR3 is 14 amino acids. The CDR3 spells CASSMRQGSGGYTF. The CDR3 DNA is TGTGCCAGTAGTATGCGCCAGGGCTCGGGCGGCTACACCTTC.